This T cell receptor beta chain is from a study of T cell repertoires in cytomegalovirus infection. Study at large: Matching HLA type and CMV infection were both indicated by public TCR beta signatures. Findings and limits, study-wide: Dominating the ex vivo response were TCR beta clonotypes that were CMV-specific and HLA-C-restricted. CMV carriers with the relevant HLA were identified by cumulative public TCR beta family frequency.

TCRdb used MiXCR to reprocess the reads, holding one entry per CDR3 protein. The sample yields some 700,000 distinct CDR3 sequences, around 30% seen once. This clonotype was detected only a few times. Its antigen is not known. This CDR3 region has 15 residues. After removal of 5 bases from V and 0 bases from J, the junction contained 3 bases not matched to a gene. Per the germline V gene, CDR1 is LNHDA and CDR2 is SQIVND (reference sequence). Sequencing used cultured PBMCs, obtained from culture after CMV antigen stimulation. The rearrangement links TRBV19 to TRBJ2-2, with 7 bases identical to TRBD2. This sequence was found in a human donor in good health (CMV status not recorded). Some clones in this sample may be carry-over from other donors' samples. CDR3 nucleotide sequence: TGTGCCAGTAGTGTTCTAGCGGCGAACACCGGGGAGCTGTTTTTT. It translates to CASSVLAANTGELFF.